This TCR beta chain originates from a study of cytomegalovirus exposure and HLA in healthy donors. The PCR used 60 Vbeta and 13 Jbeta primers. TCRdb's table, derived via immunoSEQ multiplex PCR, lists solely in-frame clones and lacks some. The sample lists fewer than 250,000 clones; more than 75% were seen once. In germline, CDR1 is MNHEY, CDR2 SVGAGI. The V gene end was trimmed by 6 bases and the J gene end by 7 bases; junction bases not matched to a gene: 3. This CDR3 comprises 13 residues. The clonotype was recovered from a man under 40 in good health and CMV-seronegative. The chain carries TRBV6-5 and TRBJ1-4; 9 bases are shared with TRBD1. Source material: PBMCs. CDR3 DNA sequence: TGTGCCAGCAGCCGGGACAGGGCTGAAAAACTGTTTTTT. It encodes CASSRDRAEKLFF.